This T cell receptor beta chain was sequenced during a study of T cells in Graves' hyperthyroidism and ophthalmopathy. Template material for amplifying TCR beta CDR3 regions consisted of RNA transcripts. The TCR CDR3 first-round RT-PCR relied on the HTBI primer set. TCRdb re-called the multiplex PCR reads through MiXCR, storing one row per CDR3 protein. The sample has about 840,000 distinct CDR3 sequences; more than 30% are singletons. The CDR3 is 15 amino acids. Germline V CDR1 and CDR2: SEHNR, FQNEAQ (reference sequence). J was trimmed by 3 bases and V by 7 bases; bases with no gene match: 6. Graves' hyperthyroidism without ophthalmopathy progression within 18 months was termed stable.

The rearrangement links TRBV7-9 to TRBJ2-2, with TRBD2 matching over 9 bases. Input material: blood. The source is a man aged 18 to 29 with Graves' hyperthyroidism. CDR3 sequence (DNA): TGTGCCAGCACTCCGGGACTAGCATACACCGGGGAGCTGTTTTTT. Its translation is CASTPGLAYTGELFF.